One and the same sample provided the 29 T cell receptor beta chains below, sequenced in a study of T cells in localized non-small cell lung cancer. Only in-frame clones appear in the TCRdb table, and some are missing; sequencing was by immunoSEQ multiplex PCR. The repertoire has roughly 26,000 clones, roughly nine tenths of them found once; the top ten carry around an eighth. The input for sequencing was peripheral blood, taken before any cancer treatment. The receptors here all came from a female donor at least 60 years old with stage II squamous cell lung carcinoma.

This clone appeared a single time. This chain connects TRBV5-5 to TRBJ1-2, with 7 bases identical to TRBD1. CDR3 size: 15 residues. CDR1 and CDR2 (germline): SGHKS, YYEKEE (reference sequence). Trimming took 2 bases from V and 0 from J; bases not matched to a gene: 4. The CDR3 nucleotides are TGTGCCAGCAGCTTTGGAGGGGGCGCTAACTATGGCTACACCTTC. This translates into CASSFGGGANYGYTF.

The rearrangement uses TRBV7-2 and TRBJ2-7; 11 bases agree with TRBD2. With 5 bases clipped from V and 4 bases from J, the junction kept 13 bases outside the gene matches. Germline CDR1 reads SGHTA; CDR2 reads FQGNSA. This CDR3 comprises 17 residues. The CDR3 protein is CASSPKRLAGGVYEQYF. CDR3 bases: TGTGCCAGCAGCCCAAAGCGTCTAGCGGGGGGAGTTTACGAGCAGTACTTC.

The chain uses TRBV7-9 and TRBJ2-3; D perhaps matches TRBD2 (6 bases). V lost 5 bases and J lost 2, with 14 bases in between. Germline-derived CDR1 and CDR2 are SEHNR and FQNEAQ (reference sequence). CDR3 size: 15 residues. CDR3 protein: CASSPKTRLTDTQYF. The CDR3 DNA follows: TGTGCCAGCAGCCCGAAGACTAGACTCACAGATACGCAGTATTTT.

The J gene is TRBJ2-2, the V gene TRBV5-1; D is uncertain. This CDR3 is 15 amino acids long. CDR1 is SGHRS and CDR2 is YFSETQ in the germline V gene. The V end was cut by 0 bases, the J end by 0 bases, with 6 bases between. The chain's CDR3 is CASSLGHSNTGELFF. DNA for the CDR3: TGCGCCAGCAGCTTGGGACATTCGAACACCGGGGAGCTGTTTTTT.

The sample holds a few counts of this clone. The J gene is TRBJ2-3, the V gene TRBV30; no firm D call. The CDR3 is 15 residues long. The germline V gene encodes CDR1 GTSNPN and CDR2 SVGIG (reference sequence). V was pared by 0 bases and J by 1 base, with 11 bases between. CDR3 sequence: CAWSVVQSGTDTQYF. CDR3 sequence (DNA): TGTGCCTGGAGTGTAGTTCAGTCTGGCACAGATACGCAGTATTTT. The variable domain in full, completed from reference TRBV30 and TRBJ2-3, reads SQTIHQWPATLVQPVGSPLSLECTVEGTSNPNLYWYRQAAGRGLQLLFYSVGIGQISSEVPQNLSASRPQDRQFILSSKKLLLSDSGFYLCAWSVVQSGTDTQYFGPGTRLTVL.

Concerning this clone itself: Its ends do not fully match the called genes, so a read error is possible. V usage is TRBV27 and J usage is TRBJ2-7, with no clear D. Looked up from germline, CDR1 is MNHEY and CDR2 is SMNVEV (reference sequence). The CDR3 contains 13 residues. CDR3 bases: TGTGCCAGCAGTCCTAACCGTGGCTTAGGCGTGCACTTC. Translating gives CASSPNRGLGVHF.

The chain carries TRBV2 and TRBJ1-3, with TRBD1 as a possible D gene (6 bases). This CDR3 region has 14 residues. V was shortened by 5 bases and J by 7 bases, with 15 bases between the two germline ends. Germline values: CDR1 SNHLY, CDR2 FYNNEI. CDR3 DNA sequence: TGTGCCAGCAGTTTCGGCGGAGGGGGGAACACCATATATTTT. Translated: CASSFGGGGNTIYF. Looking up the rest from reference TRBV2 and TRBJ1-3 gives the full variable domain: EPEVTQTPSHQVTQMGQEVILRCVPISNHLYFYWYRQILGQKVEFLVSFYNNEISEKSEIFDDQFSVERPDGSNFTLKIRSTKLEDSAMYFCASSFGGGGNTIYFGEGSWLTVV.

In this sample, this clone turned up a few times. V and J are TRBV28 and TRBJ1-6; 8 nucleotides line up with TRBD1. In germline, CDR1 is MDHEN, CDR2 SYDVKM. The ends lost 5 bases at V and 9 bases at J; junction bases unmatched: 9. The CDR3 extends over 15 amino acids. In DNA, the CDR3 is TGTGCCAGCAGTCCTACAACAGGGGGACTTTCACCCCTCCACTTT. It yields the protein CASSPTTGGLSPLHF.

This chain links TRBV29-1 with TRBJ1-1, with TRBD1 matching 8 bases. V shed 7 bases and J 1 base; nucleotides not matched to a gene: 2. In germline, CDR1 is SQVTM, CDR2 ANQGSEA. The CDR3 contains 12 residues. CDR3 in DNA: TGCAGCGCCGACAGGGGGAACACTGAAGCTTTCTTT. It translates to CSADRGNTEAFF.

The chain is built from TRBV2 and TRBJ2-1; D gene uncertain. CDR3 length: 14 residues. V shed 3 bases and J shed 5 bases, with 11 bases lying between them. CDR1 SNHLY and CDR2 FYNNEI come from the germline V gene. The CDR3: CASSETQPDNEQFF. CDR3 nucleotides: TGTGCCAGCAGTGAGACGCAGCCTGACAATGAGCAGTTCTTC.

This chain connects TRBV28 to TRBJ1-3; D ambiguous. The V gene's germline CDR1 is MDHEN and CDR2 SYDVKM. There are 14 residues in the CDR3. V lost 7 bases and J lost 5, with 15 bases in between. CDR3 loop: CASNSPGRRNTIYF. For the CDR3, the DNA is TGTGCCAGCAACTCACCGGGGAGGCGAAACACCATATATTTT.

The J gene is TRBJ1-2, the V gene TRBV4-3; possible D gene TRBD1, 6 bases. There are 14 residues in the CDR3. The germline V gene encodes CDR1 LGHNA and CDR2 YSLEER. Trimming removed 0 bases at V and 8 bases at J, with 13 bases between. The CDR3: CASSQDLGGGGYTF. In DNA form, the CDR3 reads TGCGCCAGCAGCCAAGATTTAGGGGGGGGAGGCTACACCTTC.

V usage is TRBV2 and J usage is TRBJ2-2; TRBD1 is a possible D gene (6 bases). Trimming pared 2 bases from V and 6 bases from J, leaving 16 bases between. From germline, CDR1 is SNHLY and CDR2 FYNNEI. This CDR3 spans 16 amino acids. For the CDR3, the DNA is TGTGCCAGCAGTGAAATGGGACCACAGGGCTCCGGGGAGCTGTTTTTT. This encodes CASSEMGPQGSGELFF.

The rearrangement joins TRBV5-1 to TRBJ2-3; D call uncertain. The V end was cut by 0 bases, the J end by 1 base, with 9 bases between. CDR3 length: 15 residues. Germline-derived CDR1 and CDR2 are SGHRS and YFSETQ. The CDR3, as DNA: TGCGCCAGCAGCTTGGGATGGCTTCGCACAGATACGCAGTATTTT. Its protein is CASSLGWLRTDTQYF.

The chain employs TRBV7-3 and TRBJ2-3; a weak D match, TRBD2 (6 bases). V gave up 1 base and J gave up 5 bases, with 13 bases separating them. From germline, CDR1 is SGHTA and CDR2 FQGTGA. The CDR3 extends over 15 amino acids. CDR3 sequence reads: CASSLSGGSGDTQYF. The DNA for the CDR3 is TGTGCCAGCAGCTTAAGTGGGGGGTCCGGAGATACGCAGTATTTT. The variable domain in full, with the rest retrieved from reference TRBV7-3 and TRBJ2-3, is GAGVSQTPSNKVTEKGKYVELRCDPISGHTALYWYRQSLGQGPEFLIYFQGTGAADDSGLPNDRFFAVRPEGSVSTLKIQRTERGDSAVYLCASSLSGGSGDTQYFGPGTRLTVL.

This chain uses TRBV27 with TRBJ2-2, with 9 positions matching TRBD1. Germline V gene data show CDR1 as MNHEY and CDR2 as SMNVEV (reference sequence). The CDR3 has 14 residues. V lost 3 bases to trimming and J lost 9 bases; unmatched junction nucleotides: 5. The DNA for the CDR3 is TGTGCCAGCAGTTTCGACAGGGGGAACCGGGAGCTGTTTTTT. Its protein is CASSFDRGNRELFF.

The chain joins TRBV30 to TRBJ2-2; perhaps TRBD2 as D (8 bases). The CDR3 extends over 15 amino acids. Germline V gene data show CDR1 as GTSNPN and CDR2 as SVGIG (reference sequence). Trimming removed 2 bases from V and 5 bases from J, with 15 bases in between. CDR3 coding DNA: TGTGCCTGGAGTAGAGGGGGCGGGGGGACCGGGGAGCTGTTTTTT. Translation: CAWSRGGGGTGELFF. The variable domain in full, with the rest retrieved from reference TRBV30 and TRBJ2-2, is SQTIHQWPATLVQPVGSPLSLECTVEGTSNPNLYWYRQAAGRGLQLLFYSVGIGQISSEVPQNLSASRPQDRQFILSSKKLLLSDSGFYLCAWSRGGGGTGELFFGEGSRLTVL.

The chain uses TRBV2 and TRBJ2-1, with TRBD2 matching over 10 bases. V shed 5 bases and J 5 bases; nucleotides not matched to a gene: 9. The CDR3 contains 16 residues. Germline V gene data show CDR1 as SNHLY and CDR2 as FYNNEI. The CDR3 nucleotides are TGTGCCAGCAGTCTGGAGGGAGCGGGGGGGAACAATGAGCAGTTCTTC. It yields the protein CASSLEGAGGNNEQFF. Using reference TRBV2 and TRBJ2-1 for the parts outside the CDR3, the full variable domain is EPEVTQTPSHQVTQMGQEVILRCVPISNHLYFYWYRQILGQKVEFLVSFYNNEISEKSEIFDDQFSVERPDGSNFTLKIRSTKLEDSAMYFCASSLEGAGGNNEQFFGPGTRLTVL.

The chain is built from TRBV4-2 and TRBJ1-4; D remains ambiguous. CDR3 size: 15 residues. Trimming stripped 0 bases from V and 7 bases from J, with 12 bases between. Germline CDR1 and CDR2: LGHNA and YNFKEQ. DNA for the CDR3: TGTGCCAGCAGCCAAGATCAGAGGGCGGGTGAAAAACTGTTTTTT. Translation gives CASSQDQRAGEKLFF.

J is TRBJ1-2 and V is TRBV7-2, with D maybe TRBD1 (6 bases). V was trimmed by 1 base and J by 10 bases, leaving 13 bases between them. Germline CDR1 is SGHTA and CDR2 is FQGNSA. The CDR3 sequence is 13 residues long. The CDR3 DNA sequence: TGTGCCAGCAGCTTAGGTTCGACAGGAAACTACACCTTC. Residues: CASSLGSTGNYTF.

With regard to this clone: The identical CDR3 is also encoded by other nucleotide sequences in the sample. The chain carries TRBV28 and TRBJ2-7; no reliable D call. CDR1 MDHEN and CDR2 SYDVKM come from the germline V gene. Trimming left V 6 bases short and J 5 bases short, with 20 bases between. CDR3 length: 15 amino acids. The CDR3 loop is CASSFAQPETHEQYF. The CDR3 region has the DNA TGTGCCAGCAGCTTCGCTCAACCAGAGACTCACGAGCAGTACTTC.

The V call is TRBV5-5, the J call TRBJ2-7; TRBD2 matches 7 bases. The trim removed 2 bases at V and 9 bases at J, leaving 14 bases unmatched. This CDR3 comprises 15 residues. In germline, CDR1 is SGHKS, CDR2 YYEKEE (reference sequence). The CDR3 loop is CASSFAGEDLFRQYF. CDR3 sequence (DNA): TGTGCCAGCAGCTTTGCGGGAGAGGACCTCTTCCGGCAGTACTTC.

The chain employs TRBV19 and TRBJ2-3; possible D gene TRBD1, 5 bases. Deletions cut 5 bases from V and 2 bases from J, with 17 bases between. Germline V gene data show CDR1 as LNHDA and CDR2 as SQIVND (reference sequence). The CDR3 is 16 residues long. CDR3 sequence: CASSPQTVRVTDTQYF. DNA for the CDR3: TGTGCCAGTAGTCCGCAGACAGTAAGGGTCACAGATACGCAGTATTTT.

The CDR3 here is CASSQELNSGNTIYF. The CDR3 region has the DNA TGCGCCAGCAGCCAAGAGTTAAACTCTGGAAACACCATATATTTT. The chain employs TRBV4-3 and TRBJ1-3; D call uncertain. Trimming shortened V by 0 bases and J by 0 bases, and 6 bases separated the two germline ends. This CDR3 region has 15 residues. CDR1 LGHNA and CDR2 YSLEER come from the germline V gene.

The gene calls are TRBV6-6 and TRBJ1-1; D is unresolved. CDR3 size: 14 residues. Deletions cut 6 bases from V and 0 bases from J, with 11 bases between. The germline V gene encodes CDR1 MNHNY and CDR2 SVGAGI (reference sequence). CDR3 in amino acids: CASSAWAVNTEAFF. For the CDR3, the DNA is TGTGCCAGCAGCGCTTGGGCGGTGAACACTGAAGCTTTCTTT.

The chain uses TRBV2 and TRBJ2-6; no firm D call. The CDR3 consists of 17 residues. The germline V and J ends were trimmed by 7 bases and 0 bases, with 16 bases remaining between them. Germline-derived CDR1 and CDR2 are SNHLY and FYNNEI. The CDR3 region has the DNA TGTGCCAGCACAAGGATAGGGATTACCTCTGGGGCCAACGTCCTGACTTTC. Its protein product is CASTRIGITSGANVLTF.

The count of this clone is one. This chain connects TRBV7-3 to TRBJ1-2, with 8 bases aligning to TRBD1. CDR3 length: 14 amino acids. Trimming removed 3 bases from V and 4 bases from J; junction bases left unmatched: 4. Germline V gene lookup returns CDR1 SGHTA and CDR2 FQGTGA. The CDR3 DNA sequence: TGTGCCAGCAGCTTGCACAGGGGGGGCTATGGCTACACCTTC. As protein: CASSLHRGGYGYTF.

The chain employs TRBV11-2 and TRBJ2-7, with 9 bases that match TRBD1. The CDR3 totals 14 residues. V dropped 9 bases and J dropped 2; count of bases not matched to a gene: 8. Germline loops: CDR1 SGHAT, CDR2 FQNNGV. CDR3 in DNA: TGTGCCAGTAGCAACAGGGGGCACCCCTACGAGCAGTACTTC. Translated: CASSNRGHPYEQYF.

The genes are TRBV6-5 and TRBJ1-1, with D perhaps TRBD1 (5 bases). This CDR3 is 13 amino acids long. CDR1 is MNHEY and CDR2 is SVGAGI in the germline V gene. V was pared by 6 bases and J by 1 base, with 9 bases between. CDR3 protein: CASSHGQNTEAFF. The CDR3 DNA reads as TGTGCCAGCAGCCACGGACAGAACACTGAAGCTTTCTTT.